One TCR beta chain is described in this entry. Its antigen is currently unknown. Naivety in CD8+ T cells corresponded to a CD45RO-CCR7+CD27+CD95- phenotype. The TRB libraries of cDNA were built by UMI-labeled 5' RACE. TCRdb reprocessed the 5' RACE reads; each CDR3 protein has one entry and no DNA is given. Seen in this sample are 100,000 to 150,000 distinct CDR3 sequences; the ten most common clones hold about 0.44%. These data come from a study of CXCR3-negative and CXCR3-positive naive CD8 T cells. The CDR3 is 15 amino acids. Study findings and constraints: CXCR3-expressing naive cells carried TRB CDR3s more hydrophobic than those of CXCR3-negative naive cells. Memory CD8+ cells showed much lower diversity, while both naive subsets were comparably high. Memory, not naive, CXCR3-negative and CXCR3-positive cells differed in TRBV-TRBJ usage.

Sequencing was performed on naive CXCR3- CD8+ T cells from blood. Subset noted: CD45RO-CCR7+CD27+CD95- naive CD8+ T cells lacking CXCR3 (TNR3-). The sequence came from a human donor in good health. Some clones in this sample may be carry-over from other donors' samples. The J gene is TRBJ2-2, the V gene TRBV12-3 or TRBV12-4; TCRdb calls TRBD2, which cannot be checked without DNA. This chain's CDR3 is CASSGGTTNTGELFF.